The 26 T cell receptor beta chains below were found in one sample sequenced in a study of T cells after yellow fever vaccination. TCRdb re-derived calls from the 5' RACE reads in MiXCR, one entry per CDR3 protein. The sample yields 150,000 to 200,000 distinct CDR3 sequences, over 7% seen once. Material: CD8+ T cells sorted from PBMCs, obtained 45 days after the yellow fever booster vaccination. The receptors were gathered from a man between 18 and 35 years old who received the YFV17D yellow fever vaccine.

The chain couples TRBV24-1 to TRBJ2-3, with no clear D. Germline-derived CDR1 and CDR2 are KGHDR and SFDVKD. The V gene lost 8 bases and the J gene lost 2 bases, with 10 bases spanning the gap. The CDR3 runs 13 residues. In nucleotides, the CDR3 is TGTGCCACCATGGCTTATAACACAGATACGCAGTATTTT. Protein sequence: CATMAYNTDTQYF.

This clonotype came up a few times. The chain couples TRBV9 to TRBJ2-7; D is ambiguous. CDR3 length: 14 amino acids. Germline CDR1 and CDR2: SGDLS and YYNGEE. The V and J ends lost 0 bases and 3 bases respectively, with 10 bases between them. In nucleotides, the CDR3 is TGTGCCAGCAGCGTAGGTTTCGGCCACTACGAGCAGTACTTC. Its protein product is CASSVGFGHYEQYF.

The CDR3 spells CASSLGAFLIYDGYTF. The CDR3 bases are TGTGCCAGCAGCTTGGGTGCATTTTTAATATACGATGGCTACACCTTC. The V and J genes are TRBV7-8 and TRBJ1-2; no definite D call. Per the germline V gene, CDR1 is SGHVS and CDR2 is FQNEAQ. Trimming took off 3 bases at V and 6 bases at J, with 20 bases between the two ends. This CDR3 has 16 amino acids.

This clonotype has just a few counts. This chain uses TRBV5-4 with TRBJ2-3, with D possibly being TRBD2 (5 bases). The germline V gene has CDR1 SGHNT and CDR2 YYREEE (reference sequence). Trimming left V 3 bases short and J 7 bases short, with 15 bases between. There are 14 residues in the CDR3. DNA for the CDR3: TGTGCCAGCAGCTACGGTCCGGGATCTAATACGCAGTATTTT. Its translation is CASSYGPGSNTQYF.

The chain links TRBV10-3 to TRBJ2-1; 15 nucleotides agree with TRBD2. Germline CDR1 ENHRY, CDR2 SYGVKD. V dropped 6 bases and J dropped 7; count of bases not matched to a gene: 1. The CDR3 spans 14 residues. The CDR3 DNA follows: TGTGCCATCAGCGGACTAGCGGGGGGGAATGAGCAGTTCTTC. Its protein product is CAISGLAGGNEQFF.

The chain recombines TRBV7-6 with TRBJ1-4; D not certain. Looked up from germline, CDR1 is SGHVS and CDR2 is FNYEAQ. The CDR3 consists of 16 residues. Between the trimmed V and J ends, which lost 4 bases and 0 bases, there was a span of 12 bases. The CDR3 DNA reads TGTGCCAGCAGCTCGACACCGAACCCAACTAATGAAAAACTGTTTTTT. It encodes CASSSTPNPTNEKLFF.

This clonotype was counted only a few times. The CDR3 loop is CASSLDPDLDEQFF. CDR3 in DNA: TGTGCCAGCAGCTTAGACCCGGACCTCGATGAGCAGTTCTTC. The V call is TRBV6-5, the J call TRBJ2-1; no definite D call. Trimming shortened V by 6 bases and J by 8 bases, and 17 bases separated the two germline ends. This CDR3 comprises 14 residues. The germline gives CDR1 MNHEY, CDR2 SVGAGI.

The chain employs TRBV7-3 and TRBJ2-6, with no clear D. CDR1 and CDR2 (germline): SGHTA, FQGTGA. The CDR3 runs 16 residues. The germline V and J ends were trimmed by 0 bases and 2 bases, with 8 bases remaining between them. Here the CDR3 DNA reads TGTGCCAGCAGCTTAACCCCTCGGGCTGGGGCCAACGTCCTGACTTTC. Translated, it gives CASSLTPRAGANVLTF.

The chain employs TRBV7-6 and TRBJ2-3; the match to TRBD2 covers 12 bases. Germline V gene sequence: CDR1 SGHVS, CDR2 FNYEAQ. The V gene end was trimmed by 5 bases and the J gene end by 1 base; junction bases not matched to a gene: 4. The CDR3 is 16 amino acids. CDR3 amino acids: CASSLTSGGRTDTQYF. The CDR3 coding sequence is TGTGCCAGCAGCCTCACTAGCGGGGGGCGCACAGATACGCAGTATTTT.

This clonotype has more than one count but fewer than ten. This chain links TRBV5-1 with TRBJ2-7; 7 bases map to TRBD1. CDR1 and CDR2 (germline): SGHRS, YFSETQ. The CDR3 contains 14 residues. V lost 4 bases, J lost 3 bases, and 7 bases stayed unmatched. The CDR3 region is CASSPRTGNYEQYF. The CDR3 bases are TGCGCCAGCAGCCCTCGGACAGGAAACTACGAGCAGTACTTC.

V usage is TRBV4-1 and J usage is TRBJ2-2, with D possibly matching TRBD2 (6 bases). The germline CDR1 and CDR2 sequences are MGHRA and YSYEKL. Trimming took off 0 bases at V and 3 bases at J, with 20 bases between the two ends. This CDR3 is 19 amino acids long. CDR3 coding DNA: TGCGCCAGCAGCCAAGAGGGGAACGATTGGAGGGAGGACACCGGGGAGCTGTTTTTT. Translating gives CASSQEGNDWREDTGELFF.

This clonotype has more than one count but fewer than ten. This chain uses TRBV7-9 with TRBJ1-6, with D unresolved. CDR1 SEHNR and CDR2 FQNEAQ come from the germline V gene (reference sequence). CDR3 length: 14 amino acids. Between the trimmed V and J ends, which lost 1 base and 11 bases, there was a span of 12 bases. This CDR3 is CASSLVAEPPPLHF. The CDR3 DNA follows: TGTGCCAGCAGCTTAGTGGCAGAACCCCCACCCCTCCACTTT.

The rearrangement joins TRBV9 to TRBJ2-1; TRBD2 is a possible D gene (6 bases). The CDR3 contains 15 residues. Trimming stripped 2 bases from V and 4 bases from J, with 13 bases between. Per germline, CDR1 SGDLS and CDR2 YYNGEE. CDR3 coding DNA: TGTGCCAGCAGCGTGGAGGGCTTAGGTTACAATGAGCAGTTCTTC. Residues: CASSVEGLGYNEQFF.

The chain has TRBV2 and TRBJ2-3; no clear D. The CDR3 sequence is 17 residues long. CDR1 is SNHLY, CDR2 FYNNEI, per germline. V shed 1 base and J shed 2 bases, with 16 bases lying between them. The CDR3 DNA sequence: TGTGCCAGCAGTGAAGTTGGCCCATTCACTCCCACAGATACGCAGTATTTT. Its translation is CASSEVGPFTPTDTQYF.

This clonotype was seen a few times. V and J are TRBV2 and TRBJ2-5; D remains ambiguous. Germline V CDR1 and CDR2: SNHLY, FYNNEI. V was trimmed by 6 bases and J by 1 base, leaving 12 bases between them. The CDR3 is made up of 14 amino acids. This chain's CDR3 is CASRTSDLQETQYF. CDR3 nucleotide sequence: TGTGCCAGCAGAACTTCGGATCTCCAAGAGACCCAGTACTTC.

This clonotype has a count of ten or more. This chain connects TRBV7-3 to TRBJ2-3; TRBD2 agrees at 12 bases. CDR3 size: 16 residues. Germline V lookup: CDR1 SGHTA, CDR2 FQGTGA. V lost 3 bases and J lost 6; bases outside the gene matches: 7. The CDR3 nucleotides are TGTGCCAGCAGCTTGGGGACTAGCGGGTTCTCTGATACGCAGTATTTT. The encoded protein is CASSLGTSGFSDTQYF.

This clonotype was detected a few times. The chain is built from TRBV19 and TRBJ1-5; D possibly corresponds to TRBD1 (5 bases). The germline V and J ends were trimmed by 4 bases and 4 bases, with 8 bases remaining between them. The germline V gene has CDR1 LNHDA and CDR2 SQIVND (reference sequence). The CDR3 contains 13 residues. CDR3 sequence reads: CASSNSGNQPQHF. Here the CDR3 DNA reads TGTGCCAGTAGTAATTCAGGGAATCAGCCCCAGCATTTT.

This rearrangement joins TRBV6-5 to TRBJ1-6; D is unclear. This CDR3 is built from 13 residues. V was trimmed by 3 bases and J by 8 bases, leaving 8 bases between them. The V gene's germline CDR1 is MNHEY and CDR2 SVGAGI. DNA of the CDR3: TGTGCCAGCAGTTATAGGCCCGATTCACCCCTCCACTTT. As protein: CASSYRPDSPLHF.

The chain employs TRBV4-3 and TRBJ2-3; D is perhaps TRBD1 (6 bases). Trimming shortened V by 4 bases and J by 0 bases, and 20 bases separated the two germline ends. Germline CDR1 is LGHNA and CDR2 is YSLEER. The CDR3 runs to 18 residues. In DNA, the CDR3 is TGCGCCAGCAGCCGGCGCCGTCACGTGGGGGCTAGCACAGATACGCAGTATTTT. Its protein is CASSRRRHVGASTDTQYF.

This chain uses TRBV4-1 with TRBJ1-2; 9 nucleotides agree with TRBD1. The length of the CDR3 is 15 residues. Germline V gene data show CDR1 as MGHRA and CDR2 as YSYEKL. V was pared by 1 base and J by 5 bases, with 5 bases of the junction left unmatched. The CDR3 is CASSQGTGAGYGYTF. The CDR3 DNA sequence: TGCGCCAGCAGCCAAGGGACAGGGGCTGGGTATGGCTACACCTTC.

This clonotype was observed a few times. This chain links TRBV5-1 with TRBJ1-5; D is possibly TRBD1 (6 bases). V gave up 1 base and J gave up 6 bases, with 11 bases separating them. Germline V gene lookup returns CDR1 SGHRS and CDR2 YFSETQ. This CDR3 comprises 14 residues. The CDR3 protein is CASSLWWGAQPQHF. CDR3 coding DNA: TGCGCCAGCAGCTTGTGGTGGGGGGCTCAGCCCCAGCATTTT.

The rearrangement links TRBV4-1 to TRBJ2-1; D not resolved. The ends were cut back, 4 bases at V and 9 bases at J, with 16 bases in the middle. The germline V gene encodes CDR1 MGHRA and CDR2 YSYEKL. The CDR3 contains 14 residues. CDR3 in DNA: TGCGCCAGCAGCCGCGAGCGATCTTCCATTGAGCAGTTCTTC. Encoded protein: CASSRERSSIEQFF.

V usage is TRBV7-9 and J usage is TRBJ2-3; TRBD2 agrees at 9 bases. This CDR3 contains 17 residues. CDR1 is SEHNR, CDR2 FQNEAQ, per germline (reference sequence). The ends lost 5 bases at V and 6 bases at J; junction bases unmatched: 15. CDR3 residues: CASSTRTSDAGPDTQYF. CDR3 DNA: TGTGCCAGCAGCACCCGGACTAGCGATGCCGGACCCGATACGCAGTATTTT.

The rearrangement links TRBV18 to TRBJ1-1, with D maybe TRBD1 (5 bases). CDR1 is KGHSH and CDR2 is LQKENI in the germline V gene. V was pared by 8 bases and J by 4 bases, with 20 bases between. The CDR3 extends over 15 amino acids. In DNA form, the CDR3 reads TGTGCCAGCACCCCACGCGAAGGGAGGGGCACTGAAGCTTTCTTT. Protein sequence: CASTPREGRGTEAFF. The variable domain in full, completed from reference TRBV18 and TRBJ1-1, reads NAGVMQNPRHLVRRRGQEARLRCSPMKGHSHVYWYRQLPEEGLKFMVYLQKENIIDESGMPKERFSAEFPKEGPSILRIQQVVRGDSAAYFCASTPREGRGTEAFFGQGTRLTVV.

This clonotype was observed a handful of times. The chain has TRBV7-8 and TRBJ2-7; D is undetermined. The CDR3 covers 15 residues. The germline V and J ends were trimmed by 4 bases and 2 bases, with 15 bases remaining between them. The germline V gene encodes CDR1 SGHVS and CDR2 FQNEAQ. CDR3 bases: TGTGCCAGCAGCTCAGACCCCGGGCTTACCTACGAGCAGTACGTC. Its protein product is CASSSDPGLTYEQYV.

This rearrangement joins TRBV6-5 to TRBJ1-6, with D possibly TRBD1 on 5 matching bases. The V end lost 2 bases, the J end lost 15 bases, and 17 bases lay between the germline ends. The CDR3 has 14 residues. Germline CDR1 is MNHEY and CDR2 is SVGAGI. Here the CDR3 reads CASSYTETVRDLHF. The CDR3 DNA reads TGTGCCAGCAGTTACACTGAGACAGTCCGGGACCTCCACTTT.